The 2 T cell receptor beta chains reported below all come from one sample, sequenced in a study of blood T cell repertoires in COVID-19. Assay: immunoSEQ multiplex PCR; the TCRdb copy retains only in-frame clones and omits some. The data show around 26,000 clones, around 85% seen once. Source material: peripheral blood. The receptors originated from a human donor with active COVID-19. The donor label of this sample is uncertain.

The sample holds a few counts of this clone. The CDR3 nucleotides read TGCGCCAGCAGTCCGGGACAGGGGGCAAATCAGCCCCAGCATTTT. It translates to CASSPGQGANQPQHF. The chain combines TRBV4-1 with TRBJ1-5, with 12 bases identical to TRBD1. J was trimmed by 4 bases and V by 6 bases; bases with no gene match: 4. Per the germline V gene, CDR1 is MGHRA and CDR2 is YSYEKL. This CDR3 region has 15 residues.

J is TRBJ2-1 and V is TRBV11-3; D may be TRBD1 (6 bases). The CDR3 spans 13 residues. Germline assignment: CDR1 SGHNT and CDR2 YENEEA. Trimming stripped 5 bases from V and 4 bases from J, with 9 bases between. In DNA, the CDR3 is TGTGCCAGCAGCCAGGGGTTTTACAATGAGCAGTTCTTC. Translation gives CASSQGFYNEQFF.